A single sample is the source of the 25 T cell receptor beta chains below, sequenced in a study of blood T cells in healthy people across ages. It was with a sample-barcoded 5' primer and a J-beta primer mix that a second PCR of roughly 7 to 11 cycles was run. Each CDR3 protein gets one entry after TCRdb re-called the 5' RACE reads with MiXCR. The table has about 1.5 million distinct CDR3 sequences, approximately 43% seen once. The sequenced material came from blood. The receptors shown here come from a woman under 30 in good health.

The chain uses TRBV20-1 and TRBJ2-2; no firm D call. V was clipped by 1 base and J by 2 bases, with 5 bases between them. The germline gives CDR1 DFQATT, CDR2 SNEGSKA (reference sequence). The CDR3 extends over 13 amino acids. The CDR3 loop reads CSARGHNTGELFF. CDR3 DNA: TGCAGTGCTAGAGGACACAACACCGGGGAGCTGTTTTTT.

This clonotype came up a few times. The chain couples TRBV7-3 to TRBJ2-5; 12 nucleotides match TRBD2. Looked up from germline, CDR1 is SGHTA and CDR2 is FQGTGA. The CDR3 runs to 16 residues. Unmatched junction bases numbered 2, after V lost 3 bases and J lost 0 bases. The CDR3 bases are TGTGCCAGCAGCTTTGGACTAGCGGGGAACCAAGAGACCCAGTACTTC. Protein product: CASSFGLAGNQETQYF.

The chain joins TRBV11-2 to TRBJ1-1; D is perhaps TRBD1 (6 bases). Germline V gene sequence: CDR1 SGHAT, CDR2 FQNNGV. This CDR3 contains 17 residues. V was pared by 7 bases and J by 0 bases, with 21 bases between. CDR3 sequence: CASILLSQGRVNTEAFF. CDR3 sequence (DNA): TGTGCCAGCATCCTACTTAGTCAGGGGAGGGTGAACACTGAAGCTTTCTTT.

This clonotype was found a few times. V usage is TRBV2 and J usage is TRBJ1-4, with D unresolved. CDR3 size: 15 residues. The V end was cut by 9 bases, the J end by 11 bases, with 25 bases between. The germline gives CDR1 SNHLY, CDR2 FYNNEI. The CDR3 reads CASLKWSGRGGKLFF. CDR3 bases: TGTGCCAGTCTCAAGTGGAGCGGGAGAGGCGGTAAACTGTTTTTT.

In its sample, this clonotype was seen a few times. The rearrangement uses TRBV6-5 and TRBJ2-7, with TRBD2 identical over 7 bases. CDR3 size: 12 residues. In germline, CDR1 is MNHEY, CDR2 SVGAGI. J lost 6 bases, V lost 10 bases, and 9 bases had no gene match. The CDR3: CATQLGRGEQYF. The CDR3 coding sequence is TGTGCCACCCAGTTAGGGAGGGGCGAGCAGTACTTC.

This clonotype was found many times. The gene calls are TRBV20-1 and TRBJ2-1, with 11 bases that match TRBD2. The CDR3 consists of 14 residues. With V trimmed by 3 bases and J by 5 bases, 3 bases remained unmatched. Germline CDR1 DFQATT, CDR2 SNEGSKA (reference sequence). CDR3 loop: CSASPGLADNEQFF. CDR3 sequence (DNA): TGCAGTGCTAGTCCGGGACTAGCGGACAATGAGCAGTTCTTC.

DNA of the CDR3: TGTGCCAGCAGTGAAGGTCGGGGACCCTCCTACGAGCAGTACTTC. Protein sequence: CASSEGRGPSYEQYF. The genes are TRBV6-1 and TRBJ2-7; D tentatively fits TRBD1 or TRBD2 (5 bases each). Trimming pared 1 base from V and 0 bases from J, leaving 10 bases between. The CDR3 is made up of 15 amino acids. From germline, CDR1 is MNHNS and CDR2 SASEGT.

This chain connects TRBV6-6 to TRBJ2-1; D is perhaps TRBD1 (6 bases). CDR3 length: 13 residues. Germline V CDR1 and CDR2: MNHNY, SVGAGI (reference sequence). Trimming removed 6 bases from V and 6 bases from J, with 12 bases in between. The CDR3 region is CASRADSVNEQFF. The CDR3 coding sequence is TGTGCCAGCAGGGCGGACAGTGTCAATGAGCAGTTCTTC.

The V gene is TRBV7-9, the J gene TRBJ2-3; a possible D gene is TRBD1 (5 bases). V lost 1 base to trimming and J lost 2 bases, with 13 bases between them. Per the germline V gene, CDR1 is SEHNR and CDR2 is FQNEAQ (reference sequence). The CDR3 covers 16 residues. The CDR3 loop reads CASSLVETDITDTQYF. In DNA, the CDR3 is TGTGCCAGCAGCTTAGTCGAGACAGATATCACAGATACGCAGTATTTT.

The CDR3 sequence is CASSPRTGDEQFF. CDR3 nucleotide sequence: TGCGCCAGCAGCCCGCGGACAGGGGATGAGCAGTTCTTC. The chain carries TRBV4-3 and TRBJ2-1, with 9 bases fitting TRBD1. With 4 bases clipped from V and 8 bases from J, the junction kept 3 bases outside the gene matches. The CDR3 runs to 13 residues. From germline, CDR1 is LGHNA and CDR2 YSLEER.

There are a few counts of this clonotype. V and J are TRBV25-1 and TRBJ2-3; 7 positions agree with TRBD1. This CDR3 is built from 16 residues. CDR1 is MGHDK, CDR2 SYGVNS, per germline. Unmatched junction bases numbered 7, after V lost 4 bases and J lost 0 bases. CDR3 residues: CASSAPTGFSTDTQYF. CDR3 DNA: TGTGCCAGCAGTGCACCGACAGGGTTTAGCACAGATACGCAGTATTTT.

This clonotype has only one observation. This chain joins TRBV9 and TRBJ2-5; no clear D gene. The germline V gene has CDR1 SGDLS and CDR2 YYNGEE. The CDR3 is made up of 15 amino acids. V lost 2 bases, J lost 1 base, and 12 bases lay in between. DNA for the CDR3: TGTGCCAGCAGCGTTACGGCGACGTTCCAAGAGACCCAGTACTTC. Its translation is CASSVTATFQETQYF. The complete variable domain, with remaining parts taken from reference TRBV9 and TRBJ2-5, reads DSGVTQTPKHLITATGQRVTLRCSPRSGDLSVYWYQQSLDQGLQFLIQYYNGEERAKGNILERFSAQQFPDLHSELNLSSLELGDSALYFCASSVTATFQETQYFGPGTRLLVL.

This clonotype appeared a few times. The rearrangement uses TRBV4-3 and TRBJ2-3; TRBD2 agrees at 7 bases. Germline assignment: CDR1 LGHNA and CDR2 YSLEER. The CDR3 length is 15 residues. V lost 4 bases and J lost 4; bases outside the gene matches: 8. CDR3 sequence: CASSRGLQPADTQYF. For the CDR3, the DNA is TGCGCCAGCAGCCGGGGACTACAGCCGGCAGATACGCAGTATTTT.

On this clonotype itself: A much larger clone differs by one base, so this may be a read error. The chain has TRBV3-1 and TRBJ1-1; D not certain. This CDR3 is built from 12 residues. Trimming took 1 base from V and 4 from J, leaving 4 bases between them. Germline-derived CDR1 and CDR2 are LGHDT and YNNKEL (reference sequence). This chain's CDR3 is CASSQAFTEAFF. The CDR3, as DNA: TGTGCCAGCAGCCAAGCGTTCACTGAAGCTTTCTTT.

This clonotype was recorded a few times. This chain uses TRBV3-1 with TRBJ2-7, with 9 bases matching TRBD1. V lost 4 bases, J lost 5 bases, and 12 bases stayed unmatched. The CDR3 totals 16 residues. Germline CDR1 is LGHDT and CDR2 is YNNKEL (reference sequence). The DNA of the CDR3 is TGTGCCAGCAGCCGCCTTGACTGGACAGGGGAAGACGAGCAGTACTTC. It specifies CASSRLDWTGEDEQYF.

V usage is TRBV24-1 and J usage is TRBJ2-5; the match to TRBD1 covers 8 bases. The CDR3 has 15 amino acids. CDR1 and CDR2 (germline): KGHDR, SFDVKD. Trimming removed 7 bases from V and 5 bases from J; junction bases left unmatched: 11. Here the CDR3 DNA reads TGTGCCACCAGCGACCGTGACAGGGGTGTGGAGACCCAGTACTTC. Amino acids: CATSDRDRGVETQYF.

This clonotype was seen a handful of times. The chain couples TRBV20-1 to TRBJ2-4; D gene ambiguous. Trimming took 3 bases from V and 2 from J, leaving 8 bases between them. This CDR3 comprises 13 residues. Germline V lookup: CDR1 DFQATT, CDR2 SNEGSKA (reference sequence). The CDR3 loop reads CSASISTKNIQYF. CDR3 in DNA: TGCAGTGCTAGTATCTCTACCAAAAACATTCAGTACTTC.

In its sample, this clonotype was seen a few times. The chain uses TRBV20-1 and TRBJ1-2; TRBD1 might be the D (5 bases). Germline V gene data show CDR1 as DFQATT and CDR2 as SNEGSKA (reference sequence). Trimming cost V 3 bases and J 6 bases, with 11 bases left between them. This CDR3 is built from 12 residues. The CDR3 spells CSASGQGHGYTF. DNA of the CDR3: TGCAGTGCTAGTGGGCAGGGCCATGGCTACACCTTC.

This clonotype occurred a few times. Here the CDR3 reads CASSLGRGREYGYTF. The CDR3 DNA reads as TGCGCCAGCAGCTTGGGCAGGGGGCGCGAATATGGCTACACCTTC. The V and J genes are TRBV5-1 and TRBJ1-2, with 8 bases fitting TRBD1. Germline CDR1 and CDR2: SGHRS and YFSETQ. CDR3 length: 15 residues. J gave up 5 bases and V 0 bases, and 6 bases lay outside the gene matches.

This clonotype showed up just a few times. The DNA of the CDR3 is TGCAGCGTTGAGAAGTTTCTGGGACAGTCCTACGAGCAGTACTTC. Translating it yields CSVEKFLGQSYEQYF. This sequence joins TRBV29-1 and TRBJ2-7; TRBD1 matches 7 bases. CDR3 size: 15 residues. V trimming: 3 bases; J trimming: 1 base; junction bases outside the gene matches: 9. CDR1 is SQVTM and CDR2 is ANQGSEA in the germline V gene.

This clonotype was detected ten times or more. The chain couples TRBV20-1 to TRBJ2-1; tentatively, D is TRBD1 (6 bases). The CDR3 extends over 13 amino acids. The germline V gene encodes CDR1 DFQATT and CDR2 SNEGSKA (reference sequence). The germline V and J ends were trimmed by 6 bases and 5 bases, with 14 bases remaining between them. The CDR3 reads CSALRGSNNEQFF. The CDR3 region has the DNA TGCAGTGCCCTAAGGGGGAGCAACAATGAGCAGTTCTTC.

With regard to this clonotype: This clone may be a read error of a much larger clone one base away. The chain uses TRBV12-3 or TRBV12-4 and TRBJ2-7, with D maybe TRBD1 (5 bases). Trimming removed 5 bases from V and 0 bases from J, with 14 bases in between. This CDR3 region has 15 residues. The CDR3 nucleotides read TGTGCCAGCAGTATGACAGTGGAGATCTCCTACGAGCAGTACTTC. Protein sequence: CASSMTVEISYEQYF.

Note on this clonotype: A much larger clone differs from this one at a single base, so this may be a read error. J is TRBJ2-3 and V is TRBV24-1, with TRBD1 identical over 8 bases. There are 13 residues in the CDR3. V dropped 9 bases and J dropped 6; count of bases not matched to a gene: 7. Germline loops: CDR1 KGHDR, CDR2 SFDVKD. CDR3 DNA: TGTGCCACCGGTGGACAGGGAACGGATACGCAGTATTTT. Translating it yields CATGGQGTDTQYF.

The chain couples TRBV13 to TRBJ2-3; D is unclear. V lost 4 bases, J lost 4 bases, and 12 bases lay in between. The CDR3 runs to 14 residues. The germline gives CDR1 PRHDT, CDR2 FYEKMQ (reference sequence). The CDR3 coding sequence is TGTGCCAGCAGCTCCCTGTCGGGTGCAGATACGCAGTATTTT. It codes for CASSSLSGADTQYF.

This sequence joins TRBV7-9 and TRBJ1-4; a possible D gene is TRBD1 (6 bases). Trimming removed 6 bases from V and 5 bases from J, with 19 bases in between. This CDR3 is built from 16 residues. Germline V gene sequence: CDR1 SEHNR, CDR2 FQNEAQ (reference sequence). CDR3 in amino acids: CASRSSLRGGNEKLFF. The CDR3 nucleotides are TGTGCCAGCAGGTCGTCCCTCAGGGGAGGAAATGAAAAACTGTTTTTT.